Listed here are 25 T cell receptor beta chains from one sample, sequenced in a study of response to subunit inactivated influenza vaccine. TCRdb ran MiXCR on the RT-PCR reads and lists one entry per CDR3 protein. Here the sample spans 550,000 to 800,000 distinct CDR3 sequences, more than 11% being singletons. Sequencing was performed on PBMCs from blood, taken 14 days before vaccination. The receptors derive from a man aged 50-59 years who received an inactivated influenza vaccine.

V usage is TRBV29-1 and J usage is TRBJ1-4; D gene unclear. CDR3 length: 13 amino acids. The ends were cut back, 3 bases at V and 8 bases at J, with 13 bases in the middle. Germline-derived CDR1 and CDR2 are SQVTM and ANQGSEA. DNA of the CDR3: TGCAGCGTTGAGCGCGAAATAGGCGAAAAACTGTTTTTT. Protein: CSVEREIGEKLFF.

This clonotype was seen many times. V usage is TRBV15 and J usage is TRBJ2-3; D unclear. Trimming shortened V by 1 base and J by 3 bases, and 8 bases separated the two germline ends. The CDR3 consists of 14 residues. Germline V gene lookup returns CDR1 LNHNV and CDR2 YYDKDF (reference sequence). DNA for the CDR3: TGTGCCACCAGCAGAGGGCCCTGGACAGATACGCAGTATTTT. Its protein product is CATSRGPWTDTQYF.

V gene TRBV5-5 combines with J gene TRBJ2-5; D is unclear. The CDR3 spans 15 residues. Trimming shortened V by 4 bases and J by 0 bases, and 13 bases separated the two germline ends. Germline V gene sequence: CDR1 SGHKS, CDR2 YYEKEE (reference sequence). The CDR3, as DNA: TGTGCCAGCAGCCCTCGGCACCCGTACCAAGAGACCCAGTACTTC. Protein product: CASSPRHPYQETQYF.

This clonotype has just a few counts. The J gene is TRBJ2-7, the V gene TRBV6-1; the match to TRBD1 covers 10 bases. The CDR3 loop spans 15 amino acids. Trimming took 7 bases from V and 3 from J; bases not matched to a gene: 9. Per germline, CDR1 MNHNS and CDR2 SASEGT. CDR3 sequence: CASTPLGQGIYEQYF. In DNA form, the CDR3 reads TGTGCCAGCACCCCCTTGGGACAGGGGATCTACGAGCAGTACTTC.

This clonotype was picked up many times. The genes are TRBV5-1 and TRBJ1-1, with 7 nucleotides matching TRBD1. CDR1 SGHRS and CDR2 YFSETQ come from the germline V gene. The CDR3 is made up of 15 amino acids. The V gene end was trimmed by 3 bases and the J gene end by 0 bases; junction bases not matched to a gene: 5. The CDR3 DNA reads as TGCGCCAGCAGCTGGCCAGGGGGAGTGAACACTGAAGCTTTCTTT. Protein sequence: CASSWPGGVNTEAFF.

This clonotype came up many times. The gene calls are TRBV12-3 or TRBV12-4 and TRBJ2-2, with 11 positions matching TRBD2. This CDR3 region has 15 residues. V lost 5 bases, J lost 6 bases, and 5 bases stayed unmatched. CDR3 protein: CASSNLLAGAGELFF. The CDR3 DNA sequence: TGTGCCAGCAGTAACTTACTAGCGGGGGCCGGGGAGCTGTTTTTT.

Comment on this clonotype: A read error may be the cause here, since a much bigger clone is one base away. J is TRBJ2-5 and V is TRBV20-1; TRBD1 might be the D (6 bases). Trimming pared 7 bases from V and 2 bases from J, leaving 14 bases between. This CDR3 has 13 residues. Germline CDR1 and CDR2: DFQATT and SNEGSKA (reference sequence). The CDR3 is CSGRQGPQETQYF. The CDR3 bases are TGCAGTGGGAGGCAGGGGCCTCAAGAGACCCAGTACTTC.

A few counts support this clonotype. The gene calls are TRBV20-1 and TRBJ2-7; a possible D gene is TRBD2 (6 bases). Germline assignment: CDR1 DFQATT and CDR2 SNEGSKA (reference sequence). There are 16 residues in the CDR3. V lost 0 bases and J 2 bases, leaving 17 bases between the germline ends. CDR3 residues: CSARDLDYHHPYEQYF. The CDR3 DNA sequence: TGCAGTGCTAGAGATCTGGACTACCACCATCCCTACGAGCAGTACTTC.

In its sample, this clonotype was seen a few times. This chain joins TRBV11-2 and TRBJ2-3; D is unresolved. Germline V gene data show CDR1 as SGHAT and CDR2 as FQNNGV. The V end was cut by 2 bases, the J end by 5 bases, with 8 bases between. This CDR3 has 13 residues. The chain's CDR3 is CASSLNRRDTQYF. Written as DNA, the CDR3 is TGTGCCAGCAGCTTAAATCGAAGAGATACGCAGTATTTT.

This clonotype was found a few times. V and J are TRBV7-3 and TRBJ2-2; 7 nucleotides match TRBD2. V lost 5 bases and J lost 3; bases outside the gene matches: 21. Germline V gives CDR1 SGHTA, CDR2 FQGTGA. CDR3 size: 20 residues. The CDR3 DNA sequence: TGTGCCAGCAGCCCATTGGGAGGTTCTAGCGGACAAAGGGACACCGGGGAGCTGTTTTTT. Protein product: CASSPLGGSSGQRDTGELFF.

This clonotype was counted between two and nine times. This CDR3 is CASSFRGDIRSGNTIYF. The CDR3, as DNA: TGTGCCAGCAGTTTCCGGGGGGACATACGCTCTGGAAACACCATATATTTT. The chain is built from TRBV12-3 or TRBV12-4 and TRBJ1-3, with TRBD1 as a possible D gene (6 bases). The CDR3 loop spans 17 amino acids. Trimming cost V 3 bases and J 0 bases, with 15 bases left between them.

Only a few counts were recorded for this clonotype. The chain uses TRBV6-1 and TRBJ2-1; 12 bases agree with TRBD2. With V trimmed by 5 bases and J by 0 bases, 8 bases remained unmatched. The CDR3 has 18 amino acids. CDR1 MNHNS and CDR2 SASEGT come from the germline V gene. CDR3 sequence reads: CASSTSLAGGSSYNEQFF. The CDR3 nucleotides are TGTGCCAGCAGTACCTCCCTAGCGGGGGGGAGCTCCTACAATGAGCAGTTCTTC.

This clonotype has only a few counts. V and J are TRBV7-3 and TRBJ2-2, with 7 nucleotides matching TRBD1. The germline gives CDR1 SGHTA, CDR2 FQGTGA. Trimming removed 2 bases from V and 0 bases from J; junction bases left unmatched: 3. The CDR3 is 16 residues long. The CDR3 DNA reads as TGTGCCAGCAGCTTACCCAGGGGGACGAACACCGGGGAGCTGTTTTTT. Translating it yields CASSLPRGTNTGELFF.

This clonotype turned up a few times. The chain carries TRBV24-1 and TRBJ2-2, with 11 nucleotides matching TRBD1. The junction had 7 bases not matched to a gene; V was cut back by 4 bases and J by 4 bases. The CDR3 is made up of 17 amino acids. Germline-derived CDR1 and CDR2 are KGHDR and SFDVKD. The DNA for the CDR3 is TGTGCCACCAGTGAAAACCCGGGACAGGGGGTCACCGGGGAGCTGTTTTTT. Its translation is CATSENPGQGVTGELFF.

This clonotype showed up just a few times. The chain couples TRBV28 to TRBJ2-7, with 8 nucleotides matching TRBD1. Germline V gene data show CDR1 as MDHEN and CDR2 as SYDVKM. CDR3 length: 14 residues. The V and J ends lost 8 bases and 4 bases, in that order; junction bases with no gene match: 10. The CDR3 nucleotides are TGTGCCAGCGTAACTGGGGACAGGTTGTACGAGCAGTACTTC. Protein: CASVTGDRLYEQYF.

This clonotype was counted many times. The rearrangement uses TRBV20-1 and TRBJ1-2; D gene ambiguous. The germline CDR1 and CDR2 sequences are DFQATT and SNEGSKA (reference sequence). The CDR3 sequence is 13 residues long. Trimming took off 3 bases at V and 4 bases at J, with 12 bases between the two ends. The CDR3 sequence: CSARVVEVYGYTF. CDR3 DNA sequence: TGCAGTGCTAGGGTAGTCGAGGTCTATGGCTACACCTTC.

This clonotype was picked up many times. The rearrangement links TRBV12-3 or TRBV12-4 to TRBJ2-1; 10 bases are shared with TRBD2. Trimming cost V 6 bases and J 8 bases; bases outside gene matches: 10. The CDR3 totals 15 residues. Written as DNA, the CDR3 is TGTGCCAGCAGCGCGGGGACTAGCGCCTTTTATGAGCAGTTCTTC. Residues: CASSAGTSAFYEQFF.

The V and J genes are TRBV28 and TRBJ2-1; D gene uncertain. The CDR3 consists of 15 residues. V lost 3 bases and J lost 8, with 17 bases in between. Germline V lookup: CDR1 MDHEN, CDR2 SYDVKM. The CDR3 DNA reads as TGTGCCAGCAGTTTTGCCGGAGCGCTTAGGGATGAGCAGTTCTTC. Translating gives CASSFAGALRDEQFF.

The V call is TRBV6-2 or TRBV6-3, the J call TRBJ1-2; 7 bases line up with TRBD1. The CDR3 has 11 amino acids. Germline loops: CDR1 MNHEY, CDR2 SVGEGT. The CDR3 here is CGAGGLNGYTF. CDR3 nucleotides: TGTGGAGCAGGGGGGCTAAATGGCTACACCTTC.

This clonotype turned up a few times. The J gene is TRBJ2-1, the V gene TRBV5-1; 7 nucleotides match TRBD2. The CDR3 contains 14 residues. From germline, CDR1 is SGHRS and CDR2 YFSETQ. The J segment lost 7 bases and the V segment lost 4 bases, leaving 8 bases of the junction unmatched. This chain's CDR3 is CASSLDWGGNEQFF. CDR3 in DNA: TGCGCCAGCAGCCTAGATTGGGGGGGTAATGAGCAGTTCTTC.

Many counts were recorded for this clonotype. The chain couples TRBV7-8 to TRBJ2-1; a possible D gene is TRBD2 (5 bases). The CDR3 runs 16 residues. The germline V gene has CDR1 SGHVS and CDR2 FQNEAQ. Trimming cost V 4 bases and J 3 bases, with 16 bases left between them. This CDR3 reads CASSSRRGYGYNEQFF. CDR3 nucleotide sequence: TGTGCCAGCAGCTCCCGCCGGGGTTACGGCTACAATGAGCAGTTCTTC.

V and J are TRBV29-1 and TRBJ1-1; unclear D gene. The germline gives CDR1 SQVTM, CDR2 ANQGSEA. The CDR3 spans 12 residues. V lost 2 bases to trimming and J lost 7 bases, with 11 bases between them. CDR3 DNA sequence: TGCAGCGTTGAAAAGGCCAGCCGTGAAGCTTTCTTT. This translates into CSVEKASREAFF.

This chain uses TRBV5-6 with TRBJ2-3; D is unresolved. In germline, CDR1 is SGHDT, CDR2 YYEEEE. The CDR3 contains 13 residues. V lost 4 bases, J lost 0 bases, and 6 bases lay in between. CDR3 sequence: CASSQWSTDTQYF. The CDR3 region has the DNA TGTGCCAGCAGCCAATGGAGCACAGATACGCAGTATTTT.

The chain recombines TRBV3-1 with TRBJ2-7; no reliable D call. Germline-derived CDR1 and CDR2 are LGHDT and YNNKEL (reference sequence). The ends were cut back, 1 base at V and 3 bases at J, with 16 bases in the middle. This CDR3 region has 16 residues. The CDR3 is CASSQVDPDPNYEQYF. CDR3 nucleotide sequence: TGTGCCAGCAGCCAAGTGGATCCGGACCCGAACTACGAGCAGTACTTC.

The table lists this clonotype with many counts. The chain recombines TRBV5-1 with TRBJ1-4; D uncertain. V was clipped by 0 bases and J by 0 bases, with 3 bases between them. The CDR3 runs to 14 residues. In germline, CDR1 is SGHRS, CDR2 YFSETQ. Here the CDR3 reads CASSLAATNEKLFF. The DNA for the CDR3 is TGCGCCAGCAGCTTGGCCGCAACTAATGAAAAACTGTTTTTT.